This TCR beta chain was observed in a study of cytomegalovirus exposure and HLA in healthy donors. As concerns this clone: What it recognizes is unknown.

Study observations and caveats: Among the CMV-associated chains, a few were confirmed in vitro as specific for CMV antigens. Indistinguishability led to the exclusion of some V segments, TRBV6-2 and TRBV6-3 included.

The germline V gene encodes CDR1 MNHEY and CDR2 SVGAGI. The CDR3 has 15 residues. V lost 5 bases to trimming and J lost 2 bases, with 16 bases between them. The PCR used 60 Vbeta and 13 Jbeta primers. As originally analysed: Unique TCR beta chains totaled 80 million to 100 million in a later count, with around 10 million of them shared. Clones were read by immunoSEQ multiplex PCR, and TCRdb kept only the in-frame ones, dropping some. Clone size and the V and J calls come from that table; the DNA yielded D and trimming. The top ten clones hold under 2.5% of a sample with roughly 130,000 clones, 75% to 90% of them seen once.

The chain has TRBV6-5 and TRBJ2-7, with D possibly matching TRBD2 (7 bases). Input material: PBMCs. This receptor was taken from a man between 25 and 39 years old in good health and CMV-seronegative. The DNA for the CDR3 is TGTGCCAGCAGTCCGGGACAAGGGGGGGCCTACGAGCAGTACTTC. Its translation: CASSPGQGGAYEQYF.